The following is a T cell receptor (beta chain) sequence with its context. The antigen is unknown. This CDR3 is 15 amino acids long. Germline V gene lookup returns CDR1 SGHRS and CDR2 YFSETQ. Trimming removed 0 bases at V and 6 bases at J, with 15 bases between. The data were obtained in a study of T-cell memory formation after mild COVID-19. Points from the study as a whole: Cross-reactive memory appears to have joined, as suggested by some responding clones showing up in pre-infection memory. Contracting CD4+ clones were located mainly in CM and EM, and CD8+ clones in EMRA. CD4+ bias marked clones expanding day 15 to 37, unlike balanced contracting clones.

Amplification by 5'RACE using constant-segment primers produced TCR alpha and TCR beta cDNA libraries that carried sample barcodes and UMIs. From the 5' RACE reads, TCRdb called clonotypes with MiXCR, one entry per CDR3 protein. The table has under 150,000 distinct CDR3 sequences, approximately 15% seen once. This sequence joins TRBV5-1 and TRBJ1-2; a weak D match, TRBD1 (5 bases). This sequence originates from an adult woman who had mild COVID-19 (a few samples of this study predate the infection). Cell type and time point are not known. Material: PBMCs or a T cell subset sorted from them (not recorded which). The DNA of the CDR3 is TGCGCCAGCAGCTTGGTAGGGACTTCGGGCCATGGCTACACCTTC. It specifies CASSLVGTSGHGYTF.